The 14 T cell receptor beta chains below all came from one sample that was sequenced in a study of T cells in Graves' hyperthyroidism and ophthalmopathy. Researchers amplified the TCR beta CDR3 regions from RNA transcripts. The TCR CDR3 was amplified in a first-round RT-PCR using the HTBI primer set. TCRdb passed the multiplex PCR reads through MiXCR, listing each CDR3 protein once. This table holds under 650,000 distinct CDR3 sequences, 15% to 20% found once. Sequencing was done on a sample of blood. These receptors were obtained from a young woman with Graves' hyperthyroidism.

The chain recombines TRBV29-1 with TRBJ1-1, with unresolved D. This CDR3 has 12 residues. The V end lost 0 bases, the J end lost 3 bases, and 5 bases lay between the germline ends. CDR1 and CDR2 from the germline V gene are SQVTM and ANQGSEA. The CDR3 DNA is TGCAGCGTTGAAGACCAGGACACTGAAGCTTTCTTT. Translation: CSVEDQDTEAFF.

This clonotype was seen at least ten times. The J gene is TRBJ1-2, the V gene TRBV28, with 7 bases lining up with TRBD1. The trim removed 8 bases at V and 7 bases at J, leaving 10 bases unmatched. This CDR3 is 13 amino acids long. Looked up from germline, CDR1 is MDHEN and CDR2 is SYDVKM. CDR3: CASYDTTGSGYTF. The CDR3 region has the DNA TGTGCCAGCTATGATACGACAGGGTCTGGCTACACCTTC.

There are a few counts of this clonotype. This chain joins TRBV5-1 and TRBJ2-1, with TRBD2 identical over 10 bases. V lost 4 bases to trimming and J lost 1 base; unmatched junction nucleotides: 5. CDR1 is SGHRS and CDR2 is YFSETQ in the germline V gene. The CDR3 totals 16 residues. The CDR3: CASSLGLAASYNEQFF. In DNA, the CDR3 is TGCGCCAGCAGCCTAGGACTAGCGGCTTCCTACAATGAGCAGTTCTTC.

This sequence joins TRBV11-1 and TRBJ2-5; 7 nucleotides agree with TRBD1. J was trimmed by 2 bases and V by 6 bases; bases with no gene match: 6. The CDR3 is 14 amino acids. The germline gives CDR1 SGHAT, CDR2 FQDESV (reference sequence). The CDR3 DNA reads TGTGCCAGCAGTTTTCCGGGACAGCAAGAGACCCAGTACTTC. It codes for CASSFPGQQETQYF. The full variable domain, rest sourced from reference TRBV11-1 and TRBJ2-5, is EAEVAQSPRYKITEKSQAVAFWCDPISGHATLYWYRQILGQGPELLVQFQDESVVDDSQLPKDRFSAERLKGVDSTLKIQPAELGDSAMYLCASSFPGQQETQYFGPGTRLLVL.

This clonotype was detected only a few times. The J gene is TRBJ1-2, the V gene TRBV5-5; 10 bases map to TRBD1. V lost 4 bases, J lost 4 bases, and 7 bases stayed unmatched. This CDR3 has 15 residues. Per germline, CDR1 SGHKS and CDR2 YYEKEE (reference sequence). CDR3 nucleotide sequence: TGTGCCAGCAGCGGATACGGACAGGGGGGCTATGGCTACACCTTC. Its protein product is CASSGYGQGGYGYTF.

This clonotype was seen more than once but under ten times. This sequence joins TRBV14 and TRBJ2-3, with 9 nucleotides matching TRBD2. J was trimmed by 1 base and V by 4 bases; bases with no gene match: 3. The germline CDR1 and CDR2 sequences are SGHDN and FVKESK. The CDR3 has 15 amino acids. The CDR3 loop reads CASSPEREGTDTQYF. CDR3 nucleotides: TGTGCCAGCAGCCCTGAGCGGGAGGGCACAGATACGCAGTATTTT.

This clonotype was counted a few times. CDR3 bases: TGTGCCAGCAGTCGGGCTTGGGAGCAGTACTTC. Protein: CASSRAWEQYF. J is TRBJ2-7 and V is TRBV6-1; D gene ambiguous. Germline lookup yields CDR1 MNHNS and CDR2 SASEGT. The CDR3 runs to 11 residues. Trimming left V 5 bases short and J 7 bases short, with 9 bases between.

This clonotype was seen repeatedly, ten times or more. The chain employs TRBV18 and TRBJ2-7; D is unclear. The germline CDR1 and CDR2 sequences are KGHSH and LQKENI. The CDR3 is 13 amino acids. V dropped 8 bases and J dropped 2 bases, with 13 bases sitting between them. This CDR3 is CASLEANTYEQYF. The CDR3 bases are TGTGCCAGCCTAGAAGCGAATACCTACGAGCAGTACTTC.

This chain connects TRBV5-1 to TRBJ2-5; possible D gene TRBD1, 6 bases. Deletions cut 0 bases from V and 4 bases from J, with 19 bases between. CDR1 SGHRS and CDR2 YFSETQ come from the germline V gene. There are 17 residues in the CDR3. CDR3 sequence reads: CASSLVPTREGGETQYF. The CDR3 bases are TGCGCCAGCAGCTTGGTTCCTACTAGGGAAGGGGGAGAGACCCAGTACTTC.

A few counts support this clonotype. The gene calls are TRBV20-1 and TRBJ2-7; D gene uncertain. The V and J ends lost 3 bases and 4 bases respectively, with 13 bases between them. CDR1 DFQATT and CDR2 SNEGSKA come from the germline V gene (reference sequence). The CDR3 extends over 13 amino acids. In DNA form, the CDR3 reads TGCAGTGCTAGTCATTTCCCGAAGTACGAGCAGTACTTC. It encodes CSASHFPKYEQYF.

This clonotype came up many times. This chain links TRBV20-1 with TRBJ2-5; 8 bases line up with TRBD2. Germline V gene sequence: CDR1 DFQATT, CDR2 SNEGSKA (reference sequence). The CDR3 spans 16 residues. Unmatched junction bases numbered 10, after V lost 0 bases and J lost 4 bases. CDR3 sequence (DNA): TGCAGTGCTAGAGATCGCCGGGGGGGCGCGGGAGAGACCCAGTACTTC. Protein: CSARDRRGGAGETQYF.

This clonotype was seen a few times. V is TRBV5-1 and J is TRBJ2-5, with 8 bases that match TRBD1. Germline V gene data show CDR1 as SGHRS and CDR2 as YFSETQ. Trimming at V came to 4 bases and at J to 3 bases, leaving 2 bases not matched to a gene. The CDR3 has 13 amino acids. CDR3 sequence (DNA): TGCGCCAGCAGCGGGGGACAGGAAGAGACCCAGTACTTC. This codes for CASSGGQEETQYF. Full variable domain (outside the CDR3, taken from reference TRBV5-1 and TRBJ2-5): KAGVTQTPRYLIKTRGQQVTLSCSPISGHRSVSWYQQTPGQGLQFLFEYFSETQRNKGNFPGRFSGRQFSNSRSEMNVSTLELGDSALYLCASSGGQEETQYFGPGTRLLVL.

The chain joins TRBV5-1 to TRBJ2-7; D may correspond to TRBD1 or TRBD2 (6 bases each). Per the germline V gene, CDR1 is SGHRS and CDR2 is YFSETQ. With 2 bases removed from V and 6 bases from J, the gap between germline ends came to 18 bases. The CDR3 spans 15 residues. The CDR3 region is CASSFRGQALGEQYF. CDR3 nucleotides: TGCGCCAGCAGCTTCCGGGGGCAGGCTTTGGGCGAGCAGTACTTC.

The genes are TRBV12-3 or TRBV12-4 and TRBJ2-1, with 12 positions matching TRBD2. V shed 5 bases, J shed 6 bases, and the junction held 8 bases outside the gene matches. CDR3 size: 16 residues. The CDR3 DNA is TGTGCCAGCAGTCCGCGACTAGCGGGAGCTGTCAATGAGCAGTTCTTC. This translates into CASSPRLAGAVNEQFF.